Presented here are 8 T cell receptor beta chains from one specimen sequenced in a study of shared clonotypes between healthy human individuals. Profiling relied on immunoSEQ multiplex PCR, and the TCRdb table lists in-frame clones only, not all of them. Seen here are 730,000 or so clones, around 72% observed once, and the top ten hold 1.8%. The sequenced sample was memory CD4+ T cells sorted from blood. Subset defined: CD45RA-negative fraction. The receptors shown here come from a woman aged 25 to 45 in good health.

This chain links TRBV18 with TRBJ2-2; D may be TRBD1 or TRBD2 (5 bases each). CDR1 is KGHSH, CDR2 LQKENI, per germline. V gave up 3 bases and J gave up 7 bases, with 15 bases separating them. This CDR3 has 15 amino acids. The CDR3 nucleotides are TGTGCCAGCTCACCTGAGACCTCTGGGGGCGGGGAGCTGTTTTTT. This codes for CASSPETSGGGELFF.

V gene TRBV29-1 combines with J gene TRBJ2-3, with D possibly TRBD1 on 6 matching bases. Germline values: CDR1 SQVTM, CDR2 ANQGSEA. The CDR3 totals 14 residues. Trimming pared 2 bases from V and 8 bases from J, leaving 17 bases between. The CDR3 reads CSVELATGFGTQYF. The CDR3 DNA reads TGCAGCGTTGAACTCGCCACAGGGTTCGGTACGCAGTATTTT.

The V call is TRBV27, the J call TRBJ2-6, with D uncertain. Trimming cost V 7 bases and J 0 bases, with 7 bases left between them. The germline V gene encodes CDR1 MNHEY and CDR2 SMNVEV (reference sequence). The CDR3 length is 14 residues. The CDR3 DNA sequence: TGTGCCAGCAAAGACCTCTCTGGGGCCAACGTCCTGACTTTC. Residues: CASKDLSGANVLTF.

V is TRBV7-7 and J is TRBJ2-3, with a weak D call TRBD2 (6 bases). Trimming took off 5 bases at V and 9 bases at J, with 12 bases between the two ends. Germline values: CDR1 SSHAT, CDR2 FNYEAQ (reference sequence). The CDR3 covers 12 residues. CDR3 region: CASSPLRGTQYF. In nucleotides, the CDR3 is TGTGCCAGCAGCCCTCTCCGGGGGACGCAGTATTTT.

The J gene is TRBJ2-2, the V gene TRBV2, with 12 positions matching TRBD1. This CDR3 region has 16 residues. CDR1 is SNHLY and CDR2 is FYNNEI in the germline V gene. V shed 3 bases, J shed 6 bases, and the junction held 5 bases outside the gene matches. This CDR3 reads CASSDGTGGIAGELFF. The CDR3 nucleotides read TGTGCCAGCAGTGATGGGACAGGGGGCATCGCCGGGGAGCTGTTTTTT.

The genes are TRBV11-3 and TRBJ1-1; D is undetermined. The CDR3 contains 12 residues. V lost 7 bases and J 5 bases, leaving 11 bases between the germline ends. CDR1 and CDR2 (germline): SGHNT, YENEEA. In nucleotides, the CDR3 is TGTGCCAGCACCACTTCCGGGACTGAAGCTTTCTTT. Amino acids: CASTTSGTEAFF.

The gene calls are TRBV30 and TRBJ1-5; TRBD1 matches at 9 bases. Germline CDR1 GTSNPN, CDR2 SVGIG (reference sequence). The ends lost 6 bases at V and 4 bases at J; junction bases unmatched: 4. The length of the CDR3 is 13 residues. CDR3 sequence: CACNRGQNQPQHF. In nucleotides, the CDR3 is TGTGCCTGTAACAGGGGGCAAAATCAGCCCCAGCATTTT.

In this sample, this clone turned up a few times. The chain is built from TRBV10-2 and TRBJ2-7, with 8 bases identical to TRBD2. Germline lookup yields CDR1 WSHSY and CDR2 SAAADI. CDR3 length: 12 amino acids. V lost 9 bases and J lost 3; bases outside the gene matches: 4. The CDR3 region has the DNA TGCGCCAGTATGACTAGCGTCTACGAGCAGTACTTC. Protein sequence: CASMTSVYEQYF.